This record looks at one TCR beta chain sequence and its context. The data stem from a study of blood T cell repertoires in COVID-19. Study information: Sources were T cells, B-cell-depleted T cells, or PBMCs; the material itself was cDNA or gDNA.

Trimming shortened V by 5 bases and J by 5 bases, and 23 bases separated the two germline ends. The CDR3 spans 17 residues. The germline gives CDR1 LNHDA, CDR2 SQIVND (reference sequence). Seattle-derived patients entered the study during active infection and were followed longitudinally. Profiling relied on immunoSEQ multiplex PCR, and the TCRdb table lists in-frame clones only, not all of them. The sample has about 250,000 clones; over 90% are singletons. Specimen: peripheral blood. The sequence derives from a man aged 25 to 40 with COVID-19, enrolled during active disease. The chain carries TRBV19 and TRBJ2-3, with D hard to call. CDR3 nucleotide sequence: TGTGCCAGTAGTTTTTCCGTGGCAGCCAAACCGGGAGATACGCAGTATTTT. The encoded protein is CASSFSVAAKPGDTQYF. Combining the CDR3 with reference TRBV19 and TRBJ2-3 gives the whole variable domain DGGITQSPKYLFRKEGQNVTLSCEQNLNHDAMYWYRQDPGQGLRLIYYSQIVNDFQKGDIAEGYSVSREKKESFPLTVTSAQKNPTAFYLCASSFSVAAKPGDTQYFGPGTRLTVL.